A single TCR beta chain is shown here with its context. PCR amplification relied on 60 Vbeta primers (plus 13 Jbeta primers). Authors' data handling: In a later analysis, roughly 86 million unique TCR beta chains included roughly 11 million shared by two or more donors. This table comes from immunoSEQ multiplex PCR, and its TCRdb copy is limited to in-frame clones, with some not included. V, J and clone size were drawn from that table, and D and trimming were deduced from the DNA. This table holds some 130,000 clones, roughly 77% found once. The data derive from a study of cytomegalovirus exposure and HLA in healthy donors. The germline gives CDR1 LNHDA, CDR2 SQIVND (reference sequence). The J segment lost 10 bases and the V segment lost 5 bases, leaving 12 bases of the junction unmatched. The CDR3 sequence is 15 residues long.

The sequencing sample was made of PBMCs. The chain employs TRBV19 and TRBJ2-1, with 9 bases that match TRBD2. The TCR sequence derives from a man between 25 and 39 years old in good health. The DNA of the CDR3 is TGTGCCAGTAGTCCACGGGCTAGCGGGGAGGGGGAGCAGTTCTTC. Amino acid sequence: CASSPRASGEGEQFF.